This T cell receptor (beta chain) was identified in a study of tissue T cells after allogeneic stem cell transplantation (dated by TCRdb to between 2021 and 2024). With regard to the full study: For tissues with multiple samples, a pathologist reviewed H&E sections and gave sequencing priority to samples with histologically apparent lymphocytes. TCR beta repertoires were profiled across many tissues obtained from research autopsies of patients with and without GVHD, as well as in mouse models of GVHD. The human arm was conducted as a prospective observational study, and neither blinding nor randomization was performed.

On the study overall, not on this receptor specifically: In both patients and mice, T cells from blood and spleen picked up only a limited part of the TCR repertoire that was detected in tissues. Sampling depth was acknowledged as a limitation, and the patient cohort was both small and clinically heterogeneous. The study did not determine which tissue TCRs were alloreactive or antigen-specific, and some clones might have been persisting host cells. Not many T cell clones showed up in more than one patient, yet clustering based on motifs uncovered repertoire signatures that were shared across patients in a tissue-specific way. Blood samples were not available from the non-GVHD comparator patients. Within patients, how anatomically similar tissues were was a major factor shaping TCR repertoire composition, regardless of disease or transplant status.

With regard to this clone: No cognate antigen has been identified for it. There are no base qualities to consult, and no much larger clone falls within one base.

A distance of 12 bases separates the germline ends of V and J, which lose 5 bases and 4 bases respectively. The CDR3 holds 14 amino acids from the cysteine to the phenylalanine. Only CDR3 DNA is held: 42 bases, read in frame from base 1. CDR1 SEHNR and CDR2 FQNEAQ were looked up in the germline V gene (reference sequence). Read against the paper, the sample's time point label means: human tissue collected at research (rapid) autopsy. For comparison, three non-HCT patients with other cancers were selected retrospectively, each having at least five GI tract samples and no known GI disease at death. Autopsy tissues included GI sites from esophagus to rectum, liver, skin and lymphoid organs including spleen, after a median post-mortem interval of approximately 10 hours. Each autopsy specimen was bisected, with one portion flash-frozen in liquid nitrogen and the remainder formalin-fixed, and the outer muscle layers of GI specimens were removed. Genomic DNA was extracted from frozen tissues using the Mag-Bind Blood & Tissue DNA HDQ 96 Kit on a Chemagic 360 or the DNeasy Blood & Tissue Kit. Because of concern about red blood cell contamination, the extracted DNA went through further purification with the Genomic DNA Clean & Concentrator-25 kit.

Libraries came from the immunoSEQ multiplex PCR assay. TCRbeta CDR3 sequencing was performed at survey depth by Adaptive Biotechnologies, and CDR3 sequences, V/J genes, productive frequency and template counts were reported. TCR beta CDR3 regions were amplified from genomic DNA rather than RNA. In the original analysis: Pairwise repertoire overlap between tissues was quantified with Jensen-Shannon divergence, where 1 means complete divergence and 0 identical. Tissues were clustered by single-linkage agglomerative hierarchical clustering of pairwise JSD values, and the clustering results were displayed as dendrograms. GLIPH2 was run on all patient samples with simulation_depth 1000, kmer_min_depth 3, cdr3_length_cutoff 8, keeping groups with more than two unique CDR3s. A standardized tissue-overlap score extrapolated Jaccard GLIPH-group overlap across patients to a standard repertoire size of 1000 clones. Linear mixed-effect models, with tissue as a fixed effect and individual as a random effect, were used to test how diversity related to clinical or experimental variables. TCRdb obtained this table from immuneACCESS and retained in-frame rearrangements with V and J assigned. These tables miss some clones; where compared with another copy, unresolved V genes account for less than half of the shortfall, and the remainder is unexplained. V and J calls and clone size are given by that table; D and trimming were obtained from the DNA. This sample holds about 9,700 clones; about three fifths were observed only once. Roughly 9% of the sample goes to the ten largest clones.

The rearrangement combines TRBV7-9 with TRBJ2-1; TRBD2 is a possible D gene, resting on 5 matching bases. The input for sequencing was tissue from the ileum, taken at autopsy. This clonotype originated in a woman aged 18 to 50 with breast cancer. The CDR3 in this case is CASSLLSAYNEQFF. The DNA sequence follows: TGTGCCAGCAGCCTTCTTAGCGCTTACAATGAGCAGTTCTTC.